The clone carrying this T cell receptor beta chain was detected only a few times. V was trimmed by 6 bases and J by 3 bases, leaving 11 bases between them. The CDR3 is 13 amino acids. Germline CDR1 reads MNHNY; CDR2 reads SVGAGI (reference sequence). Following extraction, RNA underwent reverse transcription to cDNA, which served as the sequencing template. Method: immunoSEQ multiplex PCR; TCRdb's copy keeps in-frame clones and lacks some. The sample has roughly 250,000 clones; roughly two thirds are singletons. These data belong to a study of CD8+ T cells in alopecia areata. The chain joins TRBV6-6 to TRBJ1-1; D unclear. Sample: CD4+ T cells sorted from blood, taken at week 0. The clonotype originates from a human donor with alopecia areata. As DNA, the CDR3 is TGTGCCAGCAGCTGGGTGGCGGACACTGAAGCTTTCTTT. It translates to CASSWVADTEAFF.